The text below deals with one T cell receptor beta chain. This CDR3 has 16 amino acids. V was clipped by 3 bases and J by 5 bases; unmatched bases: 8. Germline-derived CDR1 and CDR2 are MDHEN and SYDVKM. The data derive from a study of T cell changes during pregnancy in multiple sclerosis. The method was immunoSEQ multiplex PCR; TCRdb's version includes in-frame clones alone and lacks a portion of them. The table records about 40,000 clones, roughly nine tenths of them present only once. Specimen: CD4+ T cells from peripheral blood mononuclear cells, collected after pregnancy. The V gene is TRBV28, the J gene TRBJ1-2; TRBD1 matches at 11 bases. The source is a female donor with multiple sclerosis, enrolled in a pregnancy study. The CDR3 DNA sequence: TGTGCCAGCAGTTTCTGGGGCGGACAGGGGGCATATGGCTACACCTTC. Its protein is CASSFWGGQGAYGYTF.